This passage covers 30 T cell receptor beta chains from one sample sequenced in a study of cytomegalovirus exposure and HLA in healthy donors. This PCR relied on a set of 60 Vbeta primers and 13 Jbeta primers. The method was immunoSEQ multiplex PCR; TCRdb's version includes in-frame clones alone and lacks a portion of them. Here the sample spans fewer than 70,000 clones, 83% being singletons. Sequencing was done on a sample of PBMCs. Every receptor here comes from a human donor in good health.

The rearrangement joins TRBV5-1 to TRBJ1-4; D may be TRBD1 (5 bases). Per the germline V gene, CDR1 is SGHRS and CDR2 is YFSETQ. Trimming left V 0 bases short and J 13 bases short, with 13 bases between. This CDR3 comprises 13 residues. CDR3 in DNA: TGCGCCAGCAGCTTGGCCGAGGGGAGGGGACTGTTTTTT. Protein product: CASSLAEGRGLFF. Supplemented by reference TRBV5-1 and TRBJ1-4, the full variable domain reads KAGVTQTPRYLIKTRGQQVTLSCSPISGHRSVSWYQQTPGQGLQFLFEYFSETQRNKGNFPGRFSGRQFSNSRSEMNVSTLELGDSALYLCASSLAEGRGLFFGSGTQLSVL.

CDR3 amino acids: CASSQDGARATDTQYF. CDR3 nucleotides: TGTGCCAGCAGCCAAGATGGGGCAAGAGCCACAGATACGCAGTATTTT. This rearrangement joins TRBV4-2 to TRBJ2-3; possible D gene TRBD1, 5 bases. The CDR3 is 16 amino acids. With 0 bases removed from V and 2 bases from J, the gap between germline ends came to 12 bases. Germline loops: CDR1 LGHNA, CDR2 YNFKEQ.

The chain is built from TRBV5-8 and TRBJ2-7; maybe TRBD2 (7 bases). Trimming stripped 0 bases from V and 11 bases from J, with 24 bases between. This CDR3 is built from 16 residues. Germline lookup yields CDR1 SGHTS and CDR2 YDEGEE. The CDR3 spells CASSLAGGTPHTLEYF. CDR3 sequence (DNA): TGTGCCAGCAGCTTGGCGGGGGGCACCCCTCATACACTCGAGTACTTC. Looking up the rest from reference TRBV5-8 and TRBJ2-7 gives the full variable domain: EAGVTQSPTHLIKTRGQQATLRCSPISGHTSVYWYQQALGLGLQFLLWYDEGEERNRGNFPPRFSGRQFPNYSSELNVNALELEDSALYLCASSLAGGTPHTLEYFGPGTRLTVT.

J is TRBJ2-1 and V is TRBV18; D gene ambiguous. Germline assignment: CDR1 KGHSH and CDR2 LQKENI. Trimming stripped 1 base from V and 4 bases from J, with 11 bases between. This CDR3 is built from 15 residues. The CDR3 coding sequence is TGTGCCAGCTCACCACAAGGAGAGAAATACAATGAGCAGTTCTTC. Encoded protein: CASSPQGEKYNEQFF.

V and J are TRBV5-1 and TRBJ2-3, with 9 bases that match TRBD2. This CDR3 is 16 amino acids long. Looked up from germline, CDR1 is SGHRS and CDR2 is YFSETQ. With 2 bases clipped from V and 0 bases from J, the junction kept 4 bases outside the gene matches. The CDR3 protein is CASSFRLAESTDTQYF. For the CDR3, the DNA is TGCGCCAGCAGCTTCAGACTAGCGGAAAGCACAGATACGCAGTATTTT.

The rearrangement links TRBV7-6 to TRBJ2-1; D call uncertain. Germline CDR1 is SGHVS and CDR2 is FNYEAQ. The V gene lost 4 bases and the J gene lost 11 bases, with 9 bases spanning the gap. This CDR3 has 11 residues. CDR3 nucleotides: TGTGCCAGCAGCTCACAAGTTAAGCAGTTCTTC. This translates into CASSSQVKQFF. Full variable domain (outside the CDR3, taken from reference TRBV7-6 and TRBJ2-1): GAGVSQSPRYKVTKRGQDVALRCDPISGHVSLYWYRQALGQGPEFLTYFNYEAQQDKSGLPNDRFSAERPEGSISTLTIQRTEQRDSAMYRCASSSQVKQFFGPGTRLTVL.

In DNA form, the CDR3 reads TGTGCCAGCAGTTACGCGCTGCCAACCTACGAGCAGTACTTC. Encoded protein: CASSYALPTYEQYF. V usage is TRBV6-5 and J usage is TRBJ2-7; the D is unclear. The CDR3 length is 14 residues. Germline V CDR1 and CDR2: MNHEY, SVGAGI. The V gene lost 2 bases and the J gene lost 2 bases, with 10 bases spanning the gap.

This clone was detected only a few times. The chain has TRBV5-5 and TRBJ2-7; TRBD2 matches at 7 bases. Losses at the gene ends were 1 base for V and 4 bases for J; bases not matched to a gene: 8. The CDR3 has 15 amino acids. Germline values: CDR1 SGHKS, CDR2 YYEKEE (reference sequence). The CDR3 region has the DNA TGTGCCAGCAGCTTGAGGCTAGCGGCTGATTACGAGCAGTACTTC. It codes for CASSLRLAADYEQYF.

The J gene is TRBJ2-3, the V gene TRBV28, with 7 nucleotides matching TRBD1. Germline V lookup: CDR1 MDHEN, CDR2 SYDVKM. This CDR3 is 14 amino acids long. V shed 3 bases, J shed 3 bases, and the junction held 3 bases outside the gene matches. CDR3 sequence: CASSFRDRTDTQYF. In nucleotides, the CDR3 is TGTGCCAGCAGTTTCCGGGACAGAACAGATACGCAGTATTTT.

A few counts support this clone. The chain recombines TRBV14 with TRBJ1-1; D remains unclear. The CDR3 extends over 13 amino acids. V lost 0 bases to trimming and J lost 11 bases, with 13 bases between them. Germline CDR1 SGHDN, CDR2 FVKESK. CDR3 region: CASSQDFFGEAFF. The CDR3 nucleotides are TGTGCCAGCAGCCAAGATTTTTTCGGTGAGGCTTTCTTT.

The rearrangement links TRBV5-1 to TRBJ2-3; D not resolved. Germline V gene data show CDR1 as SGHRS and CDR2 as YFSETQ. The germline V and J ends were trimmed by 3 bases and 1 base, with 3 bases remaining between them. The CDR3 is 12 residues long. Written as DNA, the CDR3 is TGCGCCAGCAGCTCAGGCACAGATACGCAGTATTTT. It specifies CASSSGTDTQYF. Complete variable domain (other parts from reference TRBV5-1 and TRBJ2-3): KAGVTQTPRYLIKTRGQQVTLSCSPISGHRSVSWYQQTPGQGLQFLFEYFSETQRNKGNFPGRFSGRQFSNSRSEMNVSTLELGDSALYLCASSSGTDTQYFGPGTRLTVL.

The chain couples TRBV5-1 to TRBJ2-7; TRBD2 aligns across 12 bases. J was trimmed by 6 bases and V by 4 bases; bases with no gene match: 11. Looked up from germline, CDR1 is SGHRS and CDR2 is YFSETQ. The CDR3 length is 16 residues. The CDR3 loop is CASSMTSGGFGFEQYF. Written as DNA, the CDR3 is TGCGCCAGCAGCATGACTAGCGGGGGATTCGGGTTCGAGCAGTACTTC.

The CDR3 here is CASSLDGGATYEQYF. CDR3 DNA: TGTGCCAGCAGCTTAGACGGGGGAGCAACCTACGAGCAGTACTTC. The rearrangement links TRBV7-3 to TRBJ2-7, with D possibly matching TRBD2 (6 bases). Germline V gene sequence: CDR1 SGHTA, CDR2 FQGTGA. The ends were cut back, 2 bases at V and 2 bases at J, with 13 bases in the middle. The length of the CDR3 is 15 residues.

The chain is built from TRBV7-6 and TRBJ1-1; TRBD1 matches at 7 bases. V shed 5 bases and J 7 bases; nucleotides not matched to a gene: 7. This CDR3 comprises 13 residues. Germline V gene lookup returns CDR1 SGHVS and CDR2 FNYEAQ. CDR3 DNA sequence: TGTGCCAGCAGCGTTGCACAGGGGAATGAAGCTTTCTTT. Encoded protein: CASSVAQGNEAFF.

For the CDR3, the DNA is TGCGCCAGCAGTTTGATATCGGGGTTAGAATTTGGGCAGCCCCAGCATTTT. Encoded protein: CASSLISGLEFGQPQHF. The rearrangement uses TRBV23-1 and TRBJ1-5; D is unresolved. TRBV23-1 qualifies as an ORF whose function is uncertain. V was trimmed by 5 bases and J by 7 bases, leaving 24 bases between them. The length of the CDR3 is 17 residues.

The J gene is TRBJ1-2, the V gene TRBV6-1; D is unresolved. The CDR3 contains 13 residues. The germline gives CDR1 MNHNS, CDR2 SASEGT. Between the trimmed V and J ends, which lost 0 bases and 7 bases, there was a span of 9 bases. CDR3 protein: CASSEALNSGYTF. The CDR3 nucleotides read TGTGCCAGCAGTGAAGCGCTTAACAGTGGCTACACCTTC.

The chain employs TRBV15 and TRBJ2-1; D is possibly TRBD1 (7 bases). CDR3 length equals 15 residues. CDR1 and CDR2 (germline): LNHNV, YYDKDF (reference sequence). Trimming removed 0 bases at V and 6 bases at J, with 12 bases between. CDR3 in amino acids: CATSRDRQGGNEQFF. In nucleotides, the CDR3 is TGTGCCACCAGCAGAGACCGACAGGGAGGCAATGAGCAGTTCTTC.

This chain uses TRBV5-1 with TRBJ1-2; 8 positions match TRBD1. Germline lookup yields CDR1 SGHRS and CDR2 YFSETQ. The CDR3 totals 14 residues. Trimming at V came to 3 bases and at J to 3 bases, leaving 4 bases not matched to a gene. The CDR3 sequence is CASSSTQGDYGYTF. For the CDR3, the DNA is TGCGCCAGCAGCTCGACACAGGGGGACTATGGCTACACCTTC.

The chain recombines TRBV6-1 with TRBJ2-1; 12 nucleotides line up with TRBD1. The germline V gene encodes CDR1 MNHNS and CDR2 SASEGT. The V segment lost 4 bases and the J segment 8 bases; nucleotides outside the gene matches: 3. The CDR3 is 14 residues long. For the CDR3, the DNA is TGTGCCAGCAGTGGGGGACAGGGGGCGGATGAGCAGTTCTTC. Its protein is CASSGGQGADEQFF.

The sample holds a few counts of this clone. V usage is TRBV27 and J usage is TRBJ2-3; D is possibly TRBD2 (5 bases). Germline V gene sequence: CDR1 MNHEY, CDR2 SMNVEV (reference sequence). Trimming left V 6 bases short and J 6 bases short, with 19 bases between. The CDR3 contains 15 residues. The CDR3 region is CASRRVGLGADTQYF. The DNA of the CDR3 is TGTGCCAGCAGACGTGTTGGACTGGGCGCGGATACGCAGTATTTT.

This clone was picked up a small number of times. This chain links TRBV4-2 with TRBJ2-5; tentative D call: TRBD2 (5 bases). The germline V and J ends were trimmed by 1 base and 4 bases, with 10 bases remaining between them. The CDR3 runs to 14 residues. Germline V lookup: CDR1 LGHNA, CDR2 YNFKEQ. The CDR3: CASSQVRGGETQYF. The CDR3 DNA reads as TGTGCCAGCAGCCAAGTACGGGGTGGAGAGACCCAGTACTTC.

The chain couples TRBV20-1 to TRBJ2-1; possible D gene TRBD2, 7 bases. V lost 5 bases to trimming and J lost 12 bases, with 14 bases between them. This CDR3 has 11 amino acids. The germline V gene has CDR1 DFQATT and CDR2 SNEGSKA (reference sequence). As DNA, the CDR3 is TGCAGTGCTCGCCGGGGGGCCGGGCAGTTCTTC. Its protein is CSARRGAGQFF.

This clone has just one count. CDR3 sequence (DNA): TGTGCCAGCAGTTTATCTAACAGGGTTCGGCCTAACTACGAGCAGTACTTC. Protein product: CASSLSNRVRPNYEQYF. The chain recombines TRBV27 with TRBJ2-7, with a tentative D call TRBD1 (6 bases). CDR3 length equals 17 residues. V was pared by 0 bases and J by 3 bases, with 18 bases between. CDR1 is MNHEY, CDR2 SMNVEV, per germline (reference sequence).

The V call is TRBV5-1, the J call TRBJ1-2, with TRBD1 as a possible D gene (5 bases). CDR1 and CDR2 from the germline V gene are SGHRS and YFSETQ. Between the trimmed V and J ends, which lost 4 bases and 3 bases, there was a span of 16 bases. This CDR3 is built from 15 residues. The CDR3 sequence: CASSVDIALDYGYTF. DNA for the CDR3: TGCGCCAGCAGCGTGGACATCGCCTTGGACTATGGCTACACCTTC.

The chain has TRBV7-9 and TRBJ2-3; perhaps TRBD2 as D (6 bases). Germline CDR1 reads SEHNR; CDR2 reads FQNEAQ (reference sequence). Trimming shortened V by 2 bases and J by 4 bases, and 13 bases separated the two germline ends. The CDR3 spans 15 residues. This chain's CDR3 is CASSLRRDGADTQYF. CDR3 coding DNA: TGTGCCAGCAGCTTACGGCGGGATGGAGCAGATACGCAGTATTTT.

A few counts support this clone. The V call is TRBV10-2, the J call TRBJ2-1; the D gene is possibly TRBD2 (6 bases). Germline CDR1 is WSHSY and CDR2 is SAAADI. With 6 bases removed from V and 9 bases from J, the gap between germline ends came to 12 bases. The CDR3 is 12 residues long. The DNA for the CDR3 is TGCGCCAGCAGGGGGACTGGAGGTGAGCAGTTCTTC. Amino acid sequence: CASRGTGGEQFF.

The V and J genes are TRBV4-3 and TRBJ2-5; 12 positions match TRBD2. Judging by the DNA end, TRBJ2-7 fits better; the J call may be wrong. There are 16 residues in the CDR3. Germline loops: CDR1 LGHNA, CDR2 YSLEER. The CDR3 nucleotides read TGCGCCAGCAGCCAAGATTCGACTAGCGGGGGCTACGAGCAGTACTTC. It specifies CASSQDSTSGGYEQYF.

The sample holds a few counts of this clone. Here the CDR3 reads CATKTASSYEQYF. The DNA for the CDR3 is TGTGCCACCAAGACAGCGAGCTCCTACGAGCAGTACTTC. The chain employs TRBV19 and TRBJ2-7; possible D gene TRBD1, 5 bases. CDR1 is LNHDA and CDR2 is SQIVND in the germline V gene (reference sequence). There are 13 residues in the CDR3. Trimming stripped 10 bases from V and 0 bases from J, with 13 bases between.

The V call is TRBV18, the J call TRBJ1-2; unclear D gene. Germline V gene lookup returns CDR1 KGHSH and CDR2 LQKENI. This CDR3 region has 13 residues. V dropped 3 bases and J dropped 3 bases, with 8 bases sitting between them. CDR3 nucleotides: TGTGCCAGCTCACCTTCGGGAGACTATGGCTACACCTTC. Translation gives CASSPSGDYGYTF.

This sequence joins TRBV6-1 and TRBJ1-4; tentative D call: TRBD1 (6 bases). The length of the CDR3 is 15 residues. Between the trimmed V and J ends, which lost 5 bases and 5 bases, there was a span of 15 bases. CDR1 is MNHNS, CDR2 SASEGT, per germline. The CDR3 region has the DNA TGTGCCAGCAGTAACCAGGGGAACAGGAATGAAAAACTGTTTTTT. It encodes CASSNQGNRNEKLFF.